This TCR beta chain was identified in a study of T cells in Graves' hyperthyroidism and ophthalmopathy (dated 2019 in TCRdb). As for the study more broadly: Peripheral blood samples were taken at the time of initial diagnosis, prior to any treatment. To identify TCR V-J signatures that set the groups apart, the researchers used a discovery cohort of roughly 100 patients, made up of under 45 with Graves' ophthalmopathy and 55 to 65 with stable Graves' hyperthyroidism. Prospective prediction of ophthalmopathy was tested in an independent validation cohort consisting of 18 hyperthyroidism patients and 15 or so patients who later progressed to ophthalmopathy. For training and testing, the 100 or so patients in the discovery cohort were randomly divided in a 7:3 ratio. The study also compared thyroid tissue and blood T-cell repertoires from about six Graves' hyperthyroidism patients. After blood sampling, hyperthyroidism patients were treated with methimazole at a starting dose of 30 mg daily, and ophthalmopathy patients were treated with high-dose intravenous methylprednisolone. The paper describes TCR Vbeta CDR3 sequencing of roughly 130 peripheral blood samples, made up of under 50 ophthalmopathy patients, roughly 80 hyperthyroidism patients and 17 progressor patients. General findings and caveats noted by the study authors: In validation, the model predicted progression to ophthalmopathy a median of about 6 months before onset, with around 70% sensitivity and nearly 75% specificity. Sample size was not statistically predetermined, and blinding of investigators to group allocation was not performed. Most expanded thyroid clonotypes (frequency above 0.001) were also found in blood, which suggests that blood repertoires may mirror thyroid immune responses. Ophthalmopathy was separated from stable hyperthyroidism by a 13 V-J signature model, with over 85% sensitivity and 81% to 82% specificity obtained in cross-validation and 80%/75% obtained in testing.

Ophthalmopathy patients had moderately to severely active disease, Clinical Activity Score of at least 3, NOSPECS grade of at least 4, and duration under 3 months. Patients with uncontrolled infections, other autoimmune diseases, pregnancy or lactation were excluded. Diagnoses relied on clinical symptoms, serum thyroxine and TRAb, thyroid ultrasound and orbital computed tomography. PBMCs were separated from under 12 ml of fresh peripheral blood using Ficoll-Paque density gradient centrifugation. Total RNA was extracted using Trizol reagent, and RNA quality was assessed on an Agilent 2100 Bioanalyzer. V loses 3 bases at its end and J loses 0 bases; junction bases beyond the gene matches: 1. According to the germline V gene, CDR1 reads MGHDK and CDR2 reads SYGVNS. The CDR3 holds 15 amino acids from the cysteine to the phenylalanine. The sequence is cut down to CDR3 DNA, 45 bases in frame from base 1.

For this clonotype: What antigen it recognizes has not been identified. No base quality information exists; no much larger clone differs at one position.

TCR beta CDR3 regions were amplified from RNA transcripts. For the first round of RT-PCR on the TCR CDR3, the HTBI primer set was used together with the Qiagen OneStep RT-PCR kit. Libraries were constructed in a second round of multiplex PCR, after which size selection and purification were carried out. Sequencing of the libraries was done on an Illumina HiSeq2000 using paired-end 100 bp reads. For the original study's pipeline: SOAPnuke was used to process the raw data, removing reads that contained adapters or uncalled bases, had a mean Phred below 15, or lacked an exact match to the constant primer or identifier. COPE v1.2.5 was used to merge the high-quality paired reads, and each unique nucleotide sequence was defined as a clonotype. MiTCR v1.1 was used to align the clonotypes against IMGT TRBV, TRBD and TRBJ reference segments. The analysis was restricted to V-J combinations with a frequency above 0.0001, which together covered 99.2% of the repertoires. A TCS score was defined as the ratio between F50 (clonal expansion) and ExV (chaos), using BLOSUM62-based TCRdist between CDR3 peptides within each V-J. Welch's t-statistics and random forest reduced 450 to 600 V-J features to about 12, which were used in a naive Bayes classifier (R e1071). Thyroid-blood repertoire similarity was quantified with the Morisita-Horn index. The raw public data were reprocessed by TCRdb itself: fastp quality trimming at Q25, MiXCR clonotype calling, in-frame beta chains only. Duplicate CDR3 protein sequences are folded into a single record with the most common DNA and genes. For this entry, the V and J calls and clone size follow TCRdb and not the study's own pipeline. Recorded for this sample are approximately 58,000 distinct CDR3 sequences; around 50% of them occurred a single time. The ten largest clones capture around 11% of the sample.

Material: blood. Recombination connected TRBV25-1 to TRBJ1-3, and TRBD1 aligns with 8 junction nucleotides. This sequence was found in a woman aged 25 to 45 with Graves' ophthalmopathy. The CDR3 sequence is CASSEQGASGNTIYF. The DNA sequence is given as TGTGCCAGCAGTGAGCAGGGGGCCTCTGGAAACACCATATATTTT. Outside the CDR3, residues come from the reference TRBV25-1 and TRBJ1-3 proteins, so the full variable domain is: EADIYQTPRYLVIGTGKKITLECSQTMGHDKMYWYQQDPGMELHLIHYSYGVNSTEKGDLSSESTVSRIRTEHFPLTLESARPSHTSQYLCASSEQGASGNTIYFGEGSWLTVV.